This TCR beta chain was recorded in a study of blood T cell repertoires in COVID-19. Overall study: The study drew acute and convalescent COVID-19 samples from the United States, Italy and Spain. T cells, B-cell-depleted T cells, or PBMCs provided the cDNA or gDNA that served as material.

The junction had 8 bases not matched to a gene; V was cut back by 7 bases and J by 5 bases. The CDR3 sequence is 15 residues long. Germline V gene lookup returns CDR1 KGHDR and CDR2 SFDVKD. Profiling relied on immunoSEQ multiplex PCR, and the TCRdb table lists in-frame clones only, not all of them. The sample contains approximately 160,000 clones, less than 90% of which appear only once. Sequenced material: peripheral blood. The genes are TRBV24-1 and TRBJ1-5, with 9 bases identical to TRBD1. The sequence derives from a woman in her 70s with acute or convalescent COVID-19. The CDR3 DNA reads TGTGCCACCAGCGCGAGCCGGGACAGGGATCAGCCCCAGCATTTT. Translation: CATSASRDRDQPQHF.